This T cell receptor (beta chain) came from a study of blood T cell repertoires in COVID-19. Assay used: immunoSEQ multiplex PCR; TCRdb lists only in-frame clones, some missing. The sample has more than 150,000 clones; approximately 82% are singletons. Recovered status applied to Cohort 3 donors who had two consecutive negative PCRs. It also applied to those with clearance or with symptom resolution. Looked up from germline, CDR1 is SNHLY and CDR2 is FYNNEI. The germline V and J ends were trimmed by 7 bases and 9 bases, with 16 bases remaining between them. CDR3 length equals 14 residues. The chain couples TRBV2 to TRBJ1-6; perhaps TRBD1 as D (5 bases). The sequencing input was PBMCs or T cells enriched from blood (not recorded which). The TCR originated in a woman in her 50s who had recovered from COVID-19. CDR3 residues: CASKSGQGVSPLHF. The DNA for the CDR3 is TGTGCCAGCAAATCGGGTCAGGGCGTTTCACCCCTCCACTTT.